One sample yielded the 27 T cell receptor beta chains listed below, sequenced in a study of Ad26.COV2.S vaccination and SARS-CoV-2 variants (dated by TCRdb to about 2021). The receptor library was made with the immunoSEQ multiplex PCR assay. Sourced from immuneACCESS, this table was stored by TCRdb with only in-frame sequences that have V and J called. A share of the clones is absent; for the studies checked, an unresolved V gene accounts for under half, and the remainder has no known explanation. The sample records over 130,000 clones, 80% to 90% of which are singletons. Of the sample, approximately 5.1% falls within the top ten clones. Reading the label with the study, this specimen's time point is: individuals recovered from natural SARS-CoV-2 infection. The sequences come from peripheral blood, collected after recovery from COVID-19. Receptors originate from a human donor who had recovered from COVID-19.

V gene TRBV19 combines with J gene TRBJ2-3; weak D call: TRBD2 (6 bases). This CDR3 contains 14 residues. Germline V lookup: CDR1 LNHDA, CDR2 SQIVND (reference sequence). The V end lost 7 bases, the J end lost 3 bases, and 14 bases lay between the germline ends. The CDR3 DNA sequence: TGTGCCAGTAAGGCTCCGGGGGATACAGATACGCAGTATTTT. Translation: CASKAPGDTDTQYF.

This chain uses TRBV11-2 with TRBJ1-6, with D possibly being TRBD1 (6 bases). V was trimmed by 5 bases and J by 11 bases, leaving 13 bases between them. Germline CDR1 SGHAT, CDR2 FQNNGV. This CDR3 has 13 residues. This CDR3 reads CASSPGEVAPLHF. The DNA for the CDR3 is TGTGCCAGCAGCCCAGGGGAGGTGGCACCCCTCCACTTT.

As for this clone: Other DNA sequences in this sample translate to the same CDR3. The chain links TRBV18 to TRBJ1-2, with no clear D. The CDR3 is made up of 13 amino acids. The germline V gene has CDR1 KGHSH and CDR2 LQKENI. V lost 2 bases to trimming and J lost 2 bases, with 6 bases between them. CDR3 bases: TGTGCCAGCTCACCAGGCGGGAACTATGGCTACACCTTC. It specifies CASSPGGNYGYTF.

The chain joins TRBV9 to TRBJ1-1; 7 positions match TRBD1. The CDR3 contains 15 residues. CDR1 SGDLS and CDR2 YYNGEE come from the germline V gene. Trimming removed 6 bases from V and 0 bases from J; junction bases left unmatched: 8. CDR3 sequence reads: CASNRDSDMNTEAFF. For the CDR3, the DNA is TGTGCCAGCAACCGGGACAGTGACATGAACACTGAAGCTTTCTTT.

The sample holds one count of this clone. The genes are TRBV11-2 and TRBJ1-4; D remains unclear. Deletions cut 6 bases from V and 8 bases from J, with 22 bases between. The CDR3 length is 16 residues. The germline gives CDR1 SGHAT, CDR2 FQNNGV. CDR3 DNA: TGTGCCAGCAGACCAGGTATTCAGCGCAGACCCGAAAAACTGTTTTTT. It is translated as CASRPGIQRRPEKLFF.

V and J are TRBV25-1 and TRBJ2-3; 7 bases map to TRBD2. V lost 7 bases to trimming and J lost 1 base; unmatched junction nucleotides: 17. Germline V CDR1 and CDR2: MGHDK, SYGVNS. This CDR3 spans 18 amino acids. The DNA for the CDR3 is TGTGCCAGCACCAAACTGGGGGTAAGGCGGGGGTGCACAGATACGCAGTATTTT. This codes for CASTKLGVRRGCTDTQYF.

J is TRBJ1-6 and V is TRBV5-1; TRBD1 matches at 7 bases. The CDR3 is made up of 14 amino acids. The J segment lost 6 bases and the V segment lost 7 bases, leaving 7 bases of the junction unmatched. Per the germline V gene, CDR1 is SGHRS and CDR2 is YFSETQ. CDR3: CASGVTGSNSPLHF. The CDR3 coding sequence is TGCGCCAGCGGCGTGACAGGGAGTAATTCACCCCTCCACTTT.

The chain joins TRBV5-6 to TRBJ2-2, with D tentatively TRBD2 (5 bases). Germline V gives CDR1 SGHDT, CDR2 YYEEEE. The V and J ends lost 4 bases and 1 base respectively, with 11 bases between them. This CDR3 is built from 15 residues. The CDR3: CASSLTGGNTGELFF. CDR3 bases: TGTGCCAGCAGCCTGACTGGAGGGAACACCGGGGAGCTGTTTTTT.

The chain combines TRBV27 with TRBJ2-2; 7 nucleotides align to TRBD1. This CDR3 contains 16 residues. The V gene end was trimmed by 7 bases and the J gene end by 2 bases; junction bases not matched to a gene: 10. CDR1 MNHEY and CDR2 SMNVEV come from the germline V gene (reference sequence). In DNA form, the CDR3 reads TGTGCCAGCAATTCAGGGACAGCGCTAAACACCGGGGAGCTGTTTTTT. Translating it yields CASNSGTALNTGELFF.

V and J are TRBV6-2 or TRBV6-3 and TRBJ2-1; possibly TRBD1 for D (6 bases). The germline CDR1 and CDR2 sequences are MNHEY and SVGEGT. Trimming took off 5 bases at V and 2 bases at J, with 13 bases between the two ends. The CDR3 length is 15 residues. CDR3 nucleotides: TGTGCCAGCAGTACGTTCAGGGGACCCTACAATGAGCAGTTCTTC. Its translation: CASSTFRGPYNEQFF.

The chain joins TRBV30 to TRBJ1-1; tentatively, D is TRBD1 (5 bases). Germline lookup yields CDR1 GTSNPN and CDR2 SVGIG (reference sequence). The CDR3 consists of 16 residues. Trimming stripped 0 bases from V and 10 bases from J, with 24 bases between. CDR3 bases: TGTGCCTGGAGTGTATGGGGCAGGACAAACGCCCTTTCAGCTTTCTTT. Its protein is CAWSVWGRTNALSAFF. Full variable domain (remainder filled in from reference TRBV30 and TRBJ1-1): SQTIHQWPATLVQPVGSPLSLECTVEGTSNPNLYWYRQAAGRGLQLLFYSVGIGQISSEVPQNLSASRPQDRQFILSSKKLLLSDSGFYLCAWSVWGRTNALSAFFGQGTRLTVV.

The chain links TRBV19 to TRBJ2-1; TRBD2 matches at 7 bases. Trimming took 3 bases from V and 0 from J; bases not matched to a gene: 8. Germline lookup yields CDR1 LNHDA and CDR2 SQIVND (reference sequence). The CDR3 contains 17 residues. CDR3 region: CASSISSGQSSYNEQFF. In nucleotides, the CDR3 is TGTGCCAGTAGTATTAGTAGCGGGCAAAGCTCCTACAATGAGCAGTTCTTC. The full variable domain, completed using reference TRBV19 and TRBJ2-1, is DGGITQSPKYLFRKEGQNVTLSCEQNLNHDAMYWYRQDPGQGLRLIYYSQIVNDFQKGDIAEGYSVSREKKESFPLTVTSAQKNPTAFYLCASSISSGQSSYNEQFFGPGTRLTVL.

CDR3 region: CASSQDLGTLQETQYF. Here the CDR3 DNA reads TGTGCCAGCAGCCAAGATTTGGGGACTCTCCAAGAGACCCAGTACTTC. This chain joins TRBV4-2 and TRBJ2-5; perhaps TRBD2 as D (6 bases). CDR3 length: 16 amino acids. V was trimmed by 0 bases and J by 1 base, leaving 12 bases between them. Germline lookup yields CDR1 LGHNA and CDR2 YNFKEQ.

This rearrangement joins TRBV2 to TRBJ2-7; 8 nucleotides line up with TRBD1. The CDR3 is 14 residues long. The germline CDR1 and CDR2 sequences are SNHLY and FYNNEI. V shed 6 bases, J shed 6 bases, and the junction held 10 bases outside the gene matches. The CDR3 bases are TGTGCCAGCAGAGGAGGGCAGGGGGCTTTCGAGCAGTACTTC. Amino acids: CASRGGQGAFEQYF.

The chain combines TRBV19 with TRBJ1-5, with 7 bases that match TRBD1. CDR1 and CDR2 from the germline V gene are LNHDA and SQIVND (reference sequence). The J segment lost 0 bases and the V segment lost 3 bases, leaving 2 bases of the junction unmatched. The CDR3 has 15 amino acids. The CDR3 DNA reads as TGTGCCAGTAGTATCTGGGACAGTAGCAATCAGCCCCAGCATTTT. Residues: CASSIWDSSNQPQHF.

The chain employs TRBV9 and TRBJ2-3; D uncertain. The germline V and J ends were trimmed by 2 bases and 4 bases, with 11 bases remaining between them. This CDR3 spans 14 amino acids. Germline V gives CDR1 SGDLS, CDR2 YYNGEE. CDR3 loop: CASSVRWASDTQYF. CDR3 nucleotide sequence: TGTGCCAGCAGCGTTAGATGGGCCTCAGATACGCAGTATTTT.

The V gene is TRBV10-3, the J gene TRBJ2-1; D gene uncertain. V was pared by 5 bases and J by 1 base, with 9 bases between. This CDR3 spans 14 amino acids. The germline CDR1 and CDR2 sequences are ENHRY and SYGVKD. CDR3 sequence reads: CAISLDPSYNEQFF. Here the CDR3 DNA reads TGTGCCATCAGTCTGGACCCTTCCTACAATGAGCAGTTCTTC.

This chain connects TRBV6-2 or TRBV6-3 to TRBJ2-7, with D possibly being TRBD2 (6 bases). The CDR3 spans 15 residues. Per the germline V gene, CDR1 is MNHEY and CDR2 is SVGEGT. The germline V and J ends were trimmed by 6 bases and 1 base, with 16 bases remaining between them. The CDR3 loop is CASSPRGSGSYEQYF. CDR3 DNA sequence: TGTGCCAGCAGCCCCCGTGGTAGCGGTTCCTACGAGCAGTACTTC.

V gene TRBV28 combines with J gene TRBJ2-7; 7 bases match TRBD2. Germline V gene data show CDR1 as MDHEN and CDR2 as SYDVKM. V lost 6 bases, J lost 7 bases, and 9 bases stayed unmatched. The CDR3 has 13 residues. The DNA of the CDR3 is TGTGCCAGCAGCCCCGGGGGGTCGGGAGAGCAGTACTTC. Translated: CASSPGGSGEQYF.

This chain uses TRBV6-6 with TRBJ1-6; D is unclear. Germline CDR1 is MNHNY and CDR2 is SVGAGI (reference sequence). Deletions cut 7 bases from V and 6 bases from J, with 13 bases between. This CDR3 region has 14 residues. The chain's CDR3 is CASNRTPSNSPLHF. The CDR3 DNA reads TGTGCCAGCAACCGGACGCCAAGTAATTCACCCCTCCACTTT.

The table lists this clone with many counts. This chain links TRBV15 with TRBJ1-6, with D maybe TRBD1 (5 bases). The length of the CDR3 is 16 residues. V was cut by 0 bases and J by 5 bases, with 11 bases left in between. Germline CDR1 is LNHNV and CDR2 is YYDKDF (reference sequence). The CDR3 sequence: CATSRDRGNHNSPLHF. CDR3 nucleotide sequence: TGTGCCACCAGCAGAGATCGGGGGAACCATAATTCACCCCTCCACTTT.

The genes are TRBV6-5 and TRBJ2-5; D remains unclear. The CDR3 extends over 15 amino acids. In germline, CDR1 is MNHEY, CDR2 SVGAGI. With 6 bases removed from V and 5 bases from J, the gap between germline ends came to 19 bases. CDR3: CASSLSQIPMETQYF. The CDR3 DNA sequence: TGTGCCAGCAGCCTGTCACAGATCCCTATGGAGACCCAGTACTTC.

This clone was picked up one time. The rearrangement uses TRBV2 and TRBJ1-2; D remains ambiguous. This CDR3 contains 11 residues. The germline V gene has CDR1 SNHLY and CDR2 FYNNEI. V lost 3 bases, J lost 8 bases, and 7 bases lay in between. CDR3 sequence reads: CASSDLWGYTF. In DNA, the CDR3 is TGTGCCAGCAGTGACCTTTGGGGCTACACCTTC.

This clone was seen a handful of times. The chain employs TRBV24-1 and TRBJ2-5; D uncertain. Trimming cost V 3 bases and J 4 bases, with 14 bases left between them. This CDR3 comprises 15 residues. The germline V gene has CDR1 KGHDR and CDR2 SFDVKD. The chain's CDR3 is CATSDRVRSGETQYF. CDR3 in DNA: TGTGCCACCAGTGATCGGGTAAGGTCGGGAGAGACCCAGTACTTC.

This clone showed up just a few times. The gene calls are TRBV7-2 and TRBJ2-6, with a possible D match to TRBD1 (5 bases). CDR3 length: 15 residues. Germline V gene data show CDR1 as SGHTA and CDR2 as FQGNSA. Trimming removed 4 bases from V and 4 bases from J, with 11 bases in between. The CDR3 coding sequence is TGTGCCAGCAGCTACCAGGGTGGCGGGGCCAACGTCCTGACTTTC. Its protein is CASSYQGGGANVLTF.

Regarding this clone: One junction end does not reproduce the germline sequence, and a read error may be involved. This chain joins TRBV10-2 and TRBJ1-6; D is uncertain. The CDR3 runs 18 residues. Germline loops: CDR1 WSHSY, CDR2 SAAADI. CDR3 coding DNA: TGCGCCAGCAGTGAGTCGACTCTCTTGTGGACTGATAACTCACCCCTCCACTTT. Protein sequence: CASSESTLLWTDNSPLHF.

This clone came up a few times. In DNA, the CDR3 is TGTGCCAGCAGCCCAGGGGGTACATCACCCCTCCACTTT. Its translation: CASSPGGTSPLHF. The V and J genes are TRBV11-2 and TRBJ1-6; 7 nucleotides agree with TRBD1. Germline trimming cut 5 bases from V and 10 bases from J; bases unmatched to any gene: 5. CDR3 length: 13 residues. CDR1 is SGHAT and CDR2 is FQNNGV in the germline V gene.